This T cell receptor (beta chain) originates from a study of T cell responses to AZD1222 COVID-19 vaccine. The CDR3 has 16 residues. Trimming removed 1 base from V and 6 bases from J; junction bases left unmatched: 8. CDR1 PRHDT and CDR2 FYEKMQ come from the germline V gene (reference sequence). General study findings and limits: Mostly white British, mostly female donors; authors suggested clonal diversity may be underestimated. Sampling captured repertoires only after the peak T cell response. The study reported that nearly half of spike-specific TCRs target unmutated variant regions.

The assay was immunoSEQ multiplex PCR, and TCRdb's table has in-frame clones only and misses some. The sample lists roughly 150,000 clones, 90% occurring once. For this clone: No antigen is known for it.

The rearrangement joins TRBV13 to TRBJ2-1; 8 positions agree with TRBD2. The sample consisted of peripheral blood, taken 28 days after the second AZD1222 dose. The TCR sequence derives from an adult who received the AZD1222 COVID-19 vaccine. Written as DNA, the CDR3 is TGTGCCAGCAGCTTAGCGCTAGCGGGCCTTGGCAATGAGCAGTTCTTC. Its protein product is CASSLALAGLGNEQFF.